The T cell receptor (beta chain) described here comes from a study of regulatory T cells in long-lasting Graves disease. Time point given: newly diagnosed GD, antithyroid drugs for less than 3 months. From PBMCs, RNA was extracted and then used to make the TCR library. The authors drew about 9 milliliters of peripheral blood into EDTA tubes. Worth noting for this clonotype: No antigen is known for it.

The CDR3 is made up of 13 amino acids. Germline values: CDR1 SQVTM, CDR2 ANQGSEA. The V end lost 4 bases, the J end lost 7 bases, and 14 bases lay between the germline ends. Arm-PCR of CDR3 regions and iRepertoire HTBI primers were used to build TCR beta libraries. TCRdb re-analysed the multiplex PCR reads in MiXCR, keeping a single row per CDR3 protein. The repertoire consists of 450,000 to 600,000 distinct CDR3 sequences, with about 17% occurring once and the leading ten covering 12%. Study-level results: TRBV28 was favored in persistent disease, as were TRBJ1-2 and TRBJ2-5.

This sample was also put to use in a study of T cells in Graves' hyperthyroidism and ophthalmopathy. From that paper: The TCR CDR3 was amplified in a first-round RT-PCR using the HTBI primer set. The majority of expanded thyroid clonotypes above 0.001 also appeared in blood.

The chain combines TRBV29-1 with TRBJ2-1; D possibly matches TRBD1 or TRBD2 (5 bases each). The receptor was isolated from a man aged 35 to 55 with Graves disease. The starting material was peripheral blood mononuclear cells (PBMCs), obtained at new diagnosis, from a patient treated with antithyroid drugs. The CDR3 here is CSVVPGLMNEQFF. CDR3 DNA sequence: TGCAGCGTTGTGCCGGGGCTGATGAATGAGCAGTTCTTC.